Described below is a single T cell receptor beta chain sequence and its context. The data stem from a study of blood T cell repertoires in COVID-19. Only in-frame clones appear in the TCRdb table, and some are missing; sequencing was by immunoSEQ multiplex PCR. The data contain 200,000 to 250,000 clones, about 90% of them singletons. Trimming stripped 7 bases from V and 2 bases from J, with 19 bases between. This CDR3 has 16 amino acids. The germline CDR1 and CDR2 sequences are SNHLY and FYNNEI. This clonotype originated in a man aged 45-65 years who had been exposed to COVID-19. The J gene is TRBJ2-3, the V gene TRBV2, with TRBD2 as a possible D gene (6 bases). Sample: PBMCs or T cells enriched from blood (not recorded which). In DNA form, the CDR3 reads TGTGCCAGCACCGGGGCCCCGGGACTCACCACAGATACGCAGTATTTT. Translated: CASTGAPGLTTDTQYF.